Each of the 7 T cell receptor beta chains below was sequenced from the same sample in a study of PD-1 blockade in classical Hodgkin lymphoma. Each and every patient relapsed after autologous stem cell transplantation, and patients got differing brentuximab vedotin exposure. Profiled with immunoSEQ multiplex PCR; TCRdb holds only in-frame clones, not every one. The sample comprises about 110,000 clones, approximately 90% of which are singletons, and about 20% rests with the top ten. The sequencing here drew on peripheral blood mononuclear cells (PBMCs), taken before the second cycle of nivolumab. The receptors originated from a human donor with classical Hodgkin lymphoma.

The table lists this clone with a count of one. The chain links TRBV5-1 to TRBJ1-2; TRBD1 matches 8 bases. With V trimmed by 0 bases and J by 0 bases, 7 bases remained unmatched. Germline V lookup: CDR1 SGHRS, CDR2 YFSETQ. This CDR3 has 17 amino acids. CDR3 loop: CASSLGAGGRSNYGYTF. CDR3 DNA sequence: TGCGCCAGCAGCTTGGGCGCAGGGGGCCGATCTAACTATGGCTACACCTTC. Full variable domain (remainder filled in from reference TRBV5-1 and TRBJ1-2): KAGVTQTPRYLIKTRGQQVTLSCSPISGHRSVSWYQQTPGQGLQFLFEYFSETQRNKGNFPGRFSGRQFSNSRSEMNVSTLELGDSALYLCASSLGAGGRSNYGYTFGSGTRLTVV.

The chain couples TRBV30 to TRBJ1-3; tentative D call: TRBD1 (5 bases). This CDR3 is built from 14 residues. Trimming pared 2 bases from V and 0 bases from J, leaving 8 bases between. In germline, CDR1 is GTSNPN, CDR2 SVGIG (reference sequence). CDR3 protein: CAWSRQISGNTIYF. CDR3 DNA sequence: TGTGCCTGGAGTCGACAGATCTCTGGAAACACCATATATTTT.

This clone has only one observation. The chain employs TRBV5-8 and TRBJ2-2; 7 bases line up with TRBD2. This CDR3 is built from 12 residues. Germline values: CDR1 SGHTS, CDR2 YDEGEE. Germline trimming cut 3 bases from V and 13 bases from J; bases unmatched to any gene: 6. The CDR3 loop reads CASSWGTKRLFF. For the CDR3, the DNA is TGTGCCAGCAGCTGGGGGACTAAGCGGCTGTTTTTT.

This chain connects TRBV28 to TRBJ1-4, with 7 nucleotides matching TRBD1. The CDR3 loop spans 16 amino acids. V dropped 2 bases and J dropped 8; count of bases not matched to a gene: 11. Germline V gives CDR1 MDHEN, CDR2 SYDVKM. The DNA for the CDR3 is TGTGCCAGCAGTTTACAATCGACAGGGCGGAAGGAAAAACTGTTTTTT. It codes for CASSLQSTGRKEKLFF.

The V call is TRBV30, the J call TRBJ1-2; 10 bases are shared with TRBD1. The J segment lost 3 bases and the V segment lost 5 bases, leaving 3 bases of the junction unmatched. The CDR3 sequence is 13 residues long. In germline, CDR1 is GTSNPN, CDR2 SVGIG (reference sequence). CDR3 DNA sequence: TGTGCCTGGGCGGGACAGGGGTACTATGGCTACACCTTC. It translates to CAWAGQGYYGYTF.

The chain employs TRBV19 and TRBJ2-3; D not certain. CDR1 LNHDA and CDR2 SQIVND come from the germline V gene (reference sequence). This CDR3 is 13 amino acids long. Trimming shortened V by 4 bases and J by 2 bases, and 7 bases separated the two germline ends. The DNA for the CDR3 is TGTGCCAGTAGTAAGCGAGACACAGATACGCAGTATTTT. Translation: CASSKRDTDTQYF. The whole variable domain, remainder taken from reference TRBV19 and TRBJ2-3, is DGGITQSPKYLFRKEGQNVTLSCEQNLNHDAMYWYRQDPGQGLRLIYYSQIVNDFQKGDIAEGYSVSREKKESFPLTVTSAQKNPTAFYLCASSKRDTDTQYFGPGTRLTVL.

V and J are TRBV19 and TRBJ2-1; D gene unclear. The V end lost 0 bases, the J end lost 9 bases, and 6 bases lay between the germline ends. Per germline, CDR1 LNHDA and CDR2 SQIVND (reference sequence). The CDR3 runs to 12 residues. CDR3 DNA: TGTGCCAGTAGTATAGATCTTGGTGAGCAGTTCTTC. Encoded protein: CASSIDLGEQFF.